Below are 8 T cell receptor beta chains sequenced from a single sample in a study of blood T cell repertoires in COVID-19. The protocol was immunoSEQ multiplex PCR, while the TCRdb copy is restricted to in-frame clones and leaves out a portion. This table has 65,000 to 75,000 clones, roughly nine tenths appearing once. Sample: peripheral blood. These receptor sequences come from a man aged 50 or older with active COVID-19.

This chain links TRBV7-2 with TRBJ2-3; the match to TRBD2 covers 10 bases. CDR1 is SGHTA, CDR2 FQGNSA, per germline. The CDR3 consists of 17 residues. Trimming took 0 bases from V and 3 from J; bases not matched to a gene: 6. Written as DNA, the CDR3 is TGTGCCAGCAGCTTAGCGAAGGTAGCGGGGGGTACAGATACGCAGTATTTT. Translating gives CASSLAKVAGGTDTQYF.

In this sample, this clone turned up a few times. The gene calls are TRBV27 and TRBJ1-5, with a tentative D call TRBD1 (6 bases). Trimming stripped 5 bases from V and 0 bases from J, with 14 bases between. The CDR3 sequence is 16 residues long. Per the germline V gene, CDR1 is MNHEY and CDR2 is SMNVEV (reference sequence). The CDR3 DNA reads TGTGCCAGCAGTACCGCGACAGGTAATAGCAATCAGCCCCAGCATTTT. Encoded protein: CASSTATGNSNQPQHF.

The J gene is TRBJ1-1, the V gene TRBV19; possible D gene TRBD1, 6 bases. This CDR3 has 13 amino acids. V was cut by 7 bases and J by 13 bases, with 22 bases left in between. Germline-derived CDR1 and CDR2 are LNHDA and SQIVND (reference sequence). In nucleotides, the CDR3 is TGTGCCAGTACCATTTCGGCCGGACAGATTGGTTTCTTT. It specifies CASTISAGQIGFF.

This chain connects TRBV13 to TRBJ2-3, with 7 bases lining up with TRBD1. Germline-derived CDR1 and CDR2 are PRHDT and FYEKMQ (reference sequence). This CDR3 is 16 amino acids long. Trimming took 1 base from V and 0 from J; bases not matched to a gene: 4. This chain's CDR3 is CASSLEGTDSTDTQYF. CDR3 nucleotides: TGTGCCAGCAGCTTAGAAGGGACAGACAGCACAGATACGCAGTATTTT.

V usage is TRBV15 and J usage is TRBJ2-7, with 7 bases that match TRBD1. The ends lost 0 bases at V and 3 bases at J; junction bases unmatched: 5. This CDR3 spans 15 amino acids. Germline-derived CDR1 and CDR2 are LNHNV and YYDKDF (reference sequence). The CDR3: CATSRDRDSLYEQYF. The DNA of the CDR3 is TGTGCCACCAGCAGAGATCGGGACAGCCTCTACGAGCAGTACTTC.

V usage is TRBV21-1 and J usage is TRBJ1-3. TRBV21-1 is shown as a pseudogene. CDR3 size: 12 residues. In DNA form, the CDR3 reads TGTGCCAGCAGCAAAGGAGGGCACACCATATATTTT. It specifies CASSKGGHTIYF.

The chain combines TRBV7-8 with TRBJ1-4; D possibly corresponds to TRBD1 (5 bases). The germline V gene encodes CDR1 SGHVS and CDR2 FQNEAQ. The CDR3 runs 17 residues. The V gene lost 2 bases and the J gene lost 0 bases, with 13 bases spanning the gap. As DNA, the CDR3 is TGTGCCAGCAGCTTAATTGGGGGGAGGGCAACTAATGAAAAACTGTTTTTT. This sequence encodes CASSLIGGRATNEKLFF.

This chain connects TRBV5-4 to TRBJ1-6; D gene unclear. V dropped 4 bases and J dropped 0 bases, with 5 bases sitting between them. The CDR3 has 14 residues. Germline CDR1 SGHNT, CDR2 YYREEE (reference sequence). The CDR3 DNA reads TGTGCCAGCAGCCCGAGCTCCTATAATTCACCCCTCCACTTT. Its translation is CASSPSSYNSPLHF.